This T cell receptor beta chain was obtained from a study of T cells in Graves' hyperthyroidism and ophthalmopathy. The CDR3 has 16 residues. The J segment lost 0 bases and the V segment lost 3 bases, leaving 7 bases of the junction unmatched. Concerning this clonotype itself: A single base separates this from a much larger clone, so it may be a read error.

Amplified TCR beta CDR3 regions came from RNA transcripts. The HTBI primer set drove a first-round RT-PCR of the TCR CDR3. TCRdb redid the calling of the multiplex PCR reads with MiXCR, one entry per CDR3 protein. Of fewer than 250,000 distinct CDR3 sequences listed, roughly 17% were seen once; the top ten hold 25% to 30%. Source material: blood. The V and J genes are TRBV12-3 or TRBV12-4 and TRBJ2-5; 7 bases are shared with TRBD1. This clonotype originated in a woman under 30 with Graves' ophthalmopathy. The CDR3 bases are TGTGCCAGCAGTTTGGACCCCAGGGGGTACCAAGAGACCCAGTACTTC. Its translation is CASSLDPRGYQETQYF.